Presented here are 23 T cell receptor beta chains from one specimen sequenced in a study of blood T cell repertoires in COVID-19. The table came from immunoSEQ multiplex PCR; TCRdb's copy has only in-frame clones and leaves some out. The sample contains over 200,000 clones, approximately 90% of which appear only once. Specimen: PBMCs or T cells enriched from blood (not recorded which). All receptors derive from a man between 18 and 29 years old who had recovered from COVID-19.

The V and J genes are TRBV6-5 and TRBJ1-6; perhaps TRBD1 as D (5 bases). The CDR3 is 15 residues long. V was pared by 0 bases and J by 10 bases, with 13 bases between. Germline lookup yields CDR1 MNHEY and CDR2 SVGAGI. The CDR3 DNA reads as TGTGCCAGCAGTTACTCGTTCCAGGGAAGGTCACCCCTCCACTTT. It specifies CASSYSFQGRSPLHF.

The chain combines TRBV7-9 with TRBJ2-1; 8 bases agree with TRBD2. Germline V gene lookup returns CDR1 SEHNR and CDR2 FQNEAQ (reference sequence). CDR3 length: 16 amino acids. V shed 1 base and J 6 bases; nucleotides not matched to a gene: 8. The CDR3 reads CASSLVGGRKSNEQFF. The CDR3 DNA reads TGTGCCAGCAGCTTAGTTGGCGGGAGGAAATCCAATGAGCAGTTCTTC.

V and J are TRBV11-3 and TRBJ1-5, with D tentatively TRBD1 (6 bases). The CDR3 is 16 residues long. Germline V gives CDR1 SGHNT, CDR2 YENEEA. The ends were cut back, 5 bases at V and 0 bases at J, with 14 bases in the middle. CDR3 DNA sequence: TGTGCCAGCAGCGCAACAGGGAAATATAGCAATCAGCCCCAGCATTTT. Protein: CASSATGKYSNQPQHF.

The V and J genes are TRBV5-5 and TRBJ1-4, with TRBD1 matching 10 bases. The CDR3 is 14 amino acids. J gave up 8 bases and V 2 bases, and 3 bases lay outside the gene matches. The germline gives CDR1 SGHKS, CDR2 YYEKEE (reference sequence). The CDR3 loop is CASSFPGQGEKLFF. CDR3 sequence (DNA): TGTGCCAGCAGCTTCCCGGGACAGGGGGAAAAACTGTTTTTT.

Written as DNA, the CDR3 is TGTGCCAGCTCCCGTTTCAACACCGGGGAGCTGTTTTTT. It encodes CASSRFNTGELFF. V usage is TRBV18 and J usage is TRBJ2-2; no reliable D call. V lost 6 bases, J lost 2 bases, and 7 bases lay in between. The CDR3 has 13 residues. Germline CDR1 KGHSH, CDR2 LQKENI.

CDR3 sequence reads: CASKTDRNTEAFF. CDR3 in DNA: TGTGCCAGCAAGACGGACAGGAACACTGAAGCTTTCTTT. V gene TRBV2 combines with J gene TRBJ1-1; D may be TRBD1 (6 bases). Germline-derived CDR1 and CDR2 are SNHLY and FYNNEI. V lost 7 bases to trimming and J lost 1 base, with 10 bases between them. The CDR3 totals 13 residues. The variable domain in full, with the rest retrieved from reference TRBV2 and TRBJ1-1, is EPEVTQTPSHQVTQMGQEVILRCVPISNHLYFYWYRQILGQKVEFLVSFYNNEISEKSEIFDDQFSVERPDGSNFTLKIRSTKLEDSAMYFCASKTDRNTEAFFGQGTRLTVV.

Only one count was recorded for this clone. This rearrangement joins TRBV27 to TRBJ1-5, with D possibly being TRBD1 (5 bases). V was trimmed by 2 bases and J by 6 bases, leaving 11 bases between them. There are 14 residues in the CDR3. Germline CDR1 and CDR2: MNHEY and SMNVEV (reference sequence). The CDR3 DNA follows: TGTGCCAGCAGTTTAACGGGGGAGCGTCAGCCCCAGCATTTT. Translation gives CASSLTGERQPQHF.

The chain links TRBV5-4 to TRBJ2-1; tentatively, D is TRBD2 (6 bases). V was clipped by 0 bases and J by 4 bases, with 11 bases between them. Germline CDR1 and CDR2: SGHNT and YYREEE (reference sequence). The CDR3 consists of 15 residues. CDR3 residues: CASSLGASAYNEQFF. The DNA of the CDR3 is TGTGCCAGCAGCTTGGGAGCTAGCGCGTACAATGAGCAGTTCTTC.

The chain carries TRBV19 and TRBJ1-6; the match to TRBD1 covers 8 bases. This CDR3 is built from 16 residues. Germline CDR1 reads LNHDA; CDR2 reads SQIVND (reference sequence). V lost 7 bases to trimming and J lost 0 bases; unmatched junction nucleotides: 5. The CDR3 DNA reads TGTGCCAGTACTAGGGACAGGAGCTCCTATAATTCACCCCTCCACTTT. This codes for CASTRDRSSYNSPLHF.

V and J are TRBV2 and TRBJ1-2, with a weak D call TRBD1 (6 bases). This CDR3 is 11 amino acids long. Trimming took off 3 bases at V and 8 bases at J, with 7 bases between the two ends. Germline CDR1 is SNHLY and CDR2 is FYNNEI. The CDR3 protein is CASSEDRGYTF. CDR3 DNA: TGTGCCAGCAGTGAGGACAGAGGCTACACCTTC.

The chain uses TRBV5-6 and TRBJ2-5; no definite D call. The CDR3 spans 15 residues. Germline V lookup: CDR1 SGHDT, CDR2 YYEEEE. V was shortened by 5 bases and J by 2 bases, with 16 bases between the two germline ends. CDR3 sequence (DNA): TGTGCCAGCAGGCCCCAGCGCGAGATACAAGAGACCCAGTACTTC. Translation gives CASRPQREIQETQYF.

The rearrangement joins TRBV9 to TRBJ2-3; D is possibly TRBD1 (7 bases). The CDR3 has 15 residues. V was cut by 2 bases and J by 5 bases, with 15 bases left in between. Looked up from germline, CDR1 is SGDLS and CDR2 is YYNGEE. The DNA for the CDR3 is TGTGCCAGCAGCGTCCAGGGGGGATCATTAGATACGCAGTATTTT. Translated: CASSVQGGSLDTQYF.

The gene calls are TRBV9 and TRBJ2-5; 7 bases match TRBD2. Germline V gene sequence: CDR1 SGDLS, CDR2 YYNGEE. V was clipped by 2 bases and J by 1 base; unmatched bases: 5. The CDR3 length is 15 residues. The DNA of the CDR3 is TGTGCCAGCAGCGTGATGGGGGGGGGCCAAGAGACCCAGTACTTC. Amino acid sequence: CASSVMGGGQETQYF.

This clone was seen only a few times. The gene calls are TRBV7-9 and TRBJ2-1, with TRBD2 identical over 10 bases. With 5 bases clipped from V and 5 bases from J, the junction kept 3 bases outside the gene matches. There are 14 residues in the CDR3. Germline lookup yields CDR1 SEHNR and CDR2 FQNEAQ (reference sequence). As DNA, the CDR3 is TGTGCCAGCAGCGAGCGGGAGGGTGACAATGAGCAGTTCTTC. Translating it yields CASSEREGDNEQFF.

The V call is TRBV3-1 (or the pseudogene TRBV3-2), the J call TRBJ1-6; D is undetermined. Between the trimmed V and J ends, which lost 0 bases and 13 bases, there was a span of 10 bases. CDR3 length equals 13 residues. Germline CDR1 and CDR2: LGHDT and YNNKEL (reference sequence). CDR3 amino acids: CASSQEIRGPLHF. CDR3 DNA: TGTGCCAGCAGCCAAGAAATCCGCGGGCCCCTCCACTTT.

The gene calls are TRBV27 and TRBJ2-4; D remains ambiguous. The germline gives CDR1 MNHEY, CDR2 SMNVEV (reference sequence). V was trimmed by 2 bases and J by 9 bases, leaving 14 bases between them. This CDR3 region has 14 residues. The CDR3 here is CASSLALSPGIQYF. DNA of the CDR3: TGTGCCAGCAGTTTAGCTCTCTCCCCCGGCATTCAGTACTTC.

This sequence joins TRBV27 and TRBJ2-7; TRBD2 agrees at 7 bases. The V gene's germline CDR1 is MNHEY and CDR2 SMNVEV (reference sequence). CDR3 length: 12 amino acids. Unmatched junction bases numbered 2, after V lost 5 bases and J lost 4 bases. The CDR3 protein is CASSPGGYEQYF. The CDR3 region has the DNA TGTGCCAGCAGTCCCGGGGGGTACGAGCAGTACTTC.

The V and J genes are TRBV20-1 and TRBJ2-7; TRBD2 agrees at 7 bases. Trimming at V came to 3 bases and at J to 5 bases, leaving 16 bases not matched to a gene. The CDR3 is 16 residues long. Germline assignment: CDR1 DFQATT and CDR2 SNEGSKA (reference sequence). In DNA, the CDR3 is TGCAGTGCTAGTCGTACGGGGGGTTTAAGTTCTGACGAGCAGTACTTC. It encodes CSASRTGGLSSDEQYF.

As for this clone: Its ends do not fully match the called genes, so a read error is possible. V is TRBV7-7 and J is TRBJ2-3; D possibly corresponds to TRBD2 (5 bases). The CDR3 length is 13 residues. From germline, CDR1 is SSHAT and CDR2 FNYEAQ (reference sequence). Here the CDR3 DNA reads TGTGCTAGCAGCTTTACGGGGAGTGATACGCAGTATTTT. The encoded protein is CASSFTGSDTQYF.

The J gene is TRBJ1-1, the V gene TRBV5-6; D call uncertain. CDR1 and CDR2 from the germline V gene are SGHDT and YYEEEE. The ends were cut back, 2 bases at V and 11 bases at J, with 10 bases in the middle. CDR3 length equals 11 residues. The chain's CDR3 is CASSLATDAFF. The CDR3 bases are TGTGCCAGCAGCTTAGCGACGGATGCTTTCTTT.

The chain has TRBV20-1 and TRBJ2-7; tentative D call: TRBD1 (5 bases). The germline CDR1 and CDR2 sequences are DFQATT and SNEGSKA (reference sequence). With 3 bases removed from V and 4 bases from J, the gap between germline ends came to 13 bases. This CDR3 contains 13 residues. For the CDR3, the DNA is TGCAGTGCTAGTCCAGCCACAGGATACGAGCAGTACTTC. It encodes CSASPATGYEQYF.

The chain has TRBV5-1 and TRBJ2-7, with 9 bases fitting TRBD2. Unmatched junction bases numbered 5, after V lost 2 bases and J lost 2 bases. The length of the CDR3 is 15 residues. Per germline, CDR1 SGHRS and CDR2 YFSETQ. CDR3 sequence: CASSLLAGLPYEQYF. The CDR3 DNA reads TGCGCCAGCAGCTTACTAGCGGGTCTACCCTACGAGCAGTACTTC.

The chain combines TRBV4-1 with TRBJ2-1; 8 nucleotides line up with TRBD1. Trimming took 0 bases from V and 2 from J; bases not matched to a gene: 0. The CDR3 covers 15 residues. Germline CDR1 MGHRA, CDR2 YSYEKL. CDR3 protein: CASSQEGQAYNEQFF. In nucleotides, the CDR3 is TGCGCCAGCAGCCAAGAGGGACAGGCCTACAATGAGCAGTTCTTC.